The 14 T cell receptor beta chains listed next were all sequenced from one sample in a study of OX40 agonist ivuxolimab in advanced cancers. Profiled with immunoSEQ multiplex PCR; TCRdb holds only in-frame clones, not every one. The sample gives tens of thousands of clones, 86% of which show up once; roughly 0.6% is in the top ten. This specimen consisted of CD4+ or CD8+ T cells sorted from blood, obtained in a trial of the OX40 agonist ivuxolimab. These receptors all come from an adult with an advanced solid tumor such as melanoma, head and neck, liver or kidney cancer.

This clone came up a few times. The CDR3 here is CASTLRRGQDGELFF. The CDR3 bases are TGTGCCAGCACCCTAAGGAGGGGGCAGGACGGGGAGCTGTTTTTT. This chain uses TRBV7-9 with TRBJ2-2, with D perhaps TRBD1 (7 bases). Trimming removed 7 bases from V and 7 bases from J, with 19 bases in between. The germline V gene encodes CDR1 SEHNR and CDR2 FQNEAQ (reference sequence). The CDR3 consists of 15 residues. Full variable domain (rest looked up from reference TRBV7-9 and TRBJ2-2): DTGVSQNPRHKITKRGQNVTFRCDPISEHNRLYWYRQTLGQGPEFLTYFQNEAQLEKSRLLSDRFSAERPKGSFSTLEIQRTEQGDSAMYLCASTLRRGQDGELFFGEGSRLTVL.

A note on this clone: An end of the junction differs from the germline gene, which may be a read error. V is TRBV7-2 and J is TRBJ2-7, with D possibly matching TRBD2 (6 bases). Per the germline V gene, CDR1 is SGHTA and CDR2 is FQGNSA. The CDR3 consists of 14 residues. CDR3 region: CASTPVGGPLEKYF. CDR3 sequence (DNA): TGTGCCAGCACCCCTGTCGGGGGACCCCTCGAGAAGTACTTC.

This sequence joins TRBV10-3 and TRBJ2-1; 12 bases line up with TRBD1. Trimming at V came to 5 bases and at J to 3 bases, leaving 8 bases not matched to a gene. Germline V lookup: CDR1 ENHRY, CDR2 SYGVKD. This CDR3 is 17 amino acids long. CDR3 nucleotide sequence: TGTGCCATCAGTTACTCCGGGACAGGGGGCGTCTACAATGAGCAGTTCTTC. Its translation is CAISYSGTGGVYNEQFF.

The chain combines TRBV30 with TRBJ2-7; 9 nucleotides line up with TRBD1. Germline CDR1 is GTSNPN and CDR2 is SVGIG (reference sequence). The V and J ends lost 1 base and 1 base, in that order; junction bases with no gene match: 5. The CDR3 loop spans 15 amino acids. CDR3 in amino acids: CAWSAGTGSSYEQYF. DNA for the CDR3: TGTGCCTGGAGTGCCGGGACAGGGTCTTCCTACGAGCAGTACTTC.

The chain couples TRBV28 to TRBJ2-4; no definite D call. Germline CDR1 and CDR2: MDHEN and SYDVKM. The V end was cut by 5 bases, the J end by 12 bases, with 17 bases between. The CDR3 consists of 13 residues. CDR3 protein: CASSPPGMTHQYF. The CDR3 coding sequence is TGTGCCAGCAGTCCCCCTGGCATGACGCATCAGTACTTC.

The J gene is TRBJ1-1, the V gene TRBV19; D not resolved. Germline V lookup: CDR1 LNHDA, CDR2 SQIVND (reference sequence). The CDR3 length is 14 residues. Deletions cut 9 bases from V and 5 bases from J, with 19 bases between. CDR3 sequence reads: CARPPRPRKTEAFF. CDR3 DNA sequence: TGTGCCAGGCCACCCAGGCCGCGCAAGACTGAAGCTTTCTTT.

J is TRBJ1-4 and V is TRBV5-6; D is uncertain. Trimming removed 4 bases at V and 0 bases at J, with 10 bases between. The CDR3 extends over 15 amino acids. In germline, CDR1 is SGHDT, CDR2 YYEEEE. This CDR3 is CASSPTLATNEKLFF. The DNA for the CDR3 is TGTGCCAGCAGCCCTACCCTTGCAACTAATGAAAAACTGTTTTTT.

V and J are TRBV5-1 and TRBJ2-4, with D tentatively TRBD2 (7 bases). This CDR3 has 16 residues. With 6 bases removed from V and 1 base from J, the gap between germline ends came to 17 bases. Germline values: CDR1 SGHRS, CDR2 YFSETQ. DNA of the CDR3: TGCGCCAGCACTCAAGAGGCGGGGGCGGCCAAAAACATTCAGTACTTC. Encoded protein: CASTQEAGAAKNIQYF.

In the case of this clone: The same CDR3 also results from other DNA sequences found in this sample. The rearrangement links TRBV5-1 to TRBJ1-5; the D is unclear. Trimming took off 0 bases at V and 2 bases at J, with 9 bases between the two ends. Germline CDR1 is SGHRS and CDR2 is YFSETQ. The CDR3 is 15 residues long. CDR3 in amino acids: CASSLEGGGNQPQHF. The CDR3 nucleotides are TGCGCCAGCAGCTTGGAGGGAGGCGGCAATCAGCCCCAGCATTTT.

The CDR3 protein is CASSLRTGVTYEQYF. The CDR3 coding sequence is TGTGCCAGTAGTCTGCGGACAGGGGTCACCTACGAGCAGTACTTC. The chain combines TRBV19 with TRBJ2-7; 9 bases map to TRBD1. Trimming took 5 bases from V and 2 from J; bases not matched to a gene: 7. The germline gives CDR1 LNHDA, CDR2 SQIVND (reference sequence). CDR3 size: 15 residues.

CDR3 residues: CASSQEKGAGARLREKLFF. CDR3 in DNA: TGTGCCAGCAGCCAAGAGAAGGGCGCGGGGGCGAGATTGAGGGAAAAACTGTTTTTT. This rearrangement joins TRBV4-2 to TRBJ1-4; D is possibly TRBD1 (6 bases). V was clipped by 0 bases and J by 8 bases, with 25 bases between them. Per germline, CDR1 LGHNA and CDR2 YNFKEQ. The CDR3 totals 19 residues.

The chain carries TRBV6-5 and TRBJ1-2; 9 positions match TRBD1. The germline V gene has CDR1 MNHEY and CDR2 SVGAGI. This CDR3 has 14 residues. The V gene end was trimmed by 6 bases and the J gene end by 6 bases; junction bases not matched to a gene: 8. CDR3 nucleotide sequence: TGTGCCAGCAGCCGGGACAGGGCAGATCATGGCTACACCTTC. Translating gives CASSRDRADHGYTF.

The gene calls are TRBV10-3 and TRBJ2-7, with 7 bases fitting TRBD1. The CDR3 consists of 14 residues. V was clipped by 4 bases and J by 1 base; unmatched bases: 4. Germline V gene data show CDR1 as ENHRY and CDR2 as SYGVKD. CDR3 DNA: TGTGCCATCAGTGGAGGGACAGTGTCCTACGAGCAGTACTTC. Translating gives CAISGGTVSYEQYF.

The rearrangement joins TRBV19 to TRBJ2-7; D is unresolved. The germline V gene has CDR1 LNHDA and CDR2 SQIVND (reference sequence). The V end lost 3 bases, the J end lost 5 bases, and 23 bases lay between the germline ends. The CDR3 length is 17 residues. DNA of the CDR3: TGTGCCAGTAGTATGGGATGGGCAGGCTCAAAACCTGACGAGCAGTACTTC. Protein sequence: CASSMGWAGSKPDEQYF. Full variable domain (missing parts from reference TRBV19 and TRBJ2-7): DGGITQSPKYLFRKEGQNVTLSCEQNLNHDAMYWYRQDPGQGLRLIYYSQIVNDFQKGDIAEGYSVSREKKESFPLTVTSAQKNPTAFYLCASSMGWAGSKPDEQYFGPGTRLTVT.